This T cell receptor beta chain was documented in a study of T cells in women clearing cervical HPV infection. About the research overall: Women with histologically confirmed HPV16-related CIN3 or worse, 2 with invasive cancer, served as cases. Blood came at first lesion visit for cases, post-clearance for controls. Broader study findings: Combining TCR richness with V gene abundances gave around 0.83 AUC.

About this clone: Its matching antigen is unknown.

Sequencing was performed with immunoSEQ multiplex PCR; in TCRdb, only in-frame clones are kept and a portion is missing. In total, the table holds 30,000 to 45,000 clones. Material: blood buffy coat. This receptor was taken from a woman between 18 and 70 years old with a cervical HPV16 infection that either progressed to CIN3+ or cleared (not recorded which).

CDR3 region: CASSPDRSYYEQYF. The part of the CDR3 DNA that was read is TGTGCCAGCAGCCCGGACAGGAGTTACTACGAG. J is TRBJ2-7 and V is TRBV5-6; 7 nucleotides agree with TRBD1. The CDR3 is cut off 3 residues early in the read; its end comes from the germline J gene. This CDR3 contains 14 residues. Trimming took 4 bases from V and 3 from J; bases not matched to a gene: 7. Germline CDR1 and CDR2: SGHDT and YYEEEE.